Sequencing of this T cell receptor (beta chain) was carried out in a study of T-cell memory formation after mild COVID-19. Study-wide results and caveats: Certain responding clones were present in pre-infection memory, suggesting participation of cross-reactive memory.

The CDR3 sequence is 13 residues long. V was shortened by 4 bases and J by 8 bases, with 12 bases between the two germline ends. The germline gives CDR1 MGHRA, CDR2 YSYEKL. TCRdb called the 5' RACE reads again in MiXCR, with one record for every CDR3 protein. The sample has about 400,000 distinct CDR3 sequences; around 22% are singletons. This clonotype was seen a few times. The antigen remains unidentified. Input material: PBMCs or a T cell subset sorted from them (not recorded which). This clonotype was obtained from an adult woman who had mild COVID-19 (a few samples of this study predate the infection). Cell type and time point are not known. V and J are TRBV4-1 and TRBJ1-5; D is unresolved. The CDR3 region has the DNA TGCGCCAGCAGCCTCCCCCGGGAGAAGCCCCAGCATTTT. As protein: CASSLPREKPQHF.